This T cell receptor (beta chain) is from a study of T cell repertoires in cytomegalovirus infection. In the study overall: CMV infection and matching HLA type were both indicated by public TCR beta signatures.

There are a few counts of this clonotype. As yet, its antigen is unknown. Per germline, CDR1 SQVTM and CDR2 ANQGSEA. V shed 6 bases and J shed 4 bases, with 10 bases lying between them. The CDR3 sequence is 12 residues long. In TCRdb, the reads were re-called with MiXCR into one record per CDR3 protein. Here the sample spans a few hundred thousand distinct CDR3 sequences, around 9.5% being singletons. Study findings and constraints: Cumulative public TCR beta family frequency identified CMV carriers with the relevant HLA. HLA-C-restricted TCR beta clonotypes specific for CMV led the ex vivo response.

The sequence was obtained from a human donor in good health (CMV status not recorded). Some clones in this sample may be carry-over from other donors' samples. This chain uses TRBV29-1 with TRBJ1-3; no reliable D call. Sequencing was done on a sample of PBMCs. This chain's CDR3 is CSVSVGGNTIYF. CDR3 coding DNA: TGCAGCGTCTCAGTGGGCGGAAACACCATATATTTT.